Sequencing of this T cell receptor (beta chain) was carried out in a study of blood T cell repertoires in COVID-19. Study details: The United States, Italy and Spain provided the acute and convalescent COVID-19 samples. The cDNA or gDNA used as material had been derived from T cells, B-cell-depleted T cells, or PBMCs.

Germline loops: CDR1 SGHRS, CDR2 YFSETQ. Trimming removed 4 bases from V and 5 bases from J; junction bases left unmatched: 9. This CDR3 is 15 amino acids long. Original methodology: Reference gene primers were amplified, and this amplification served to estimate nucleated cell counts. Produced via immunoSEQ multiplex PCR; TCRdb's table is partial and in-frame only. That table gives V, J and clone size, and the DNA gave D and trimming. The table includes tens of thousands of clones, 81% detected once. The TCR sequence derives from a man older than 75 with active or convalescent COVID-19. Sequenced material: peripheral blood. V and J are TRBV5-1 and TRBJ1-5, with TRBD1 matching over 7 bases. The CDR3 nucleotides are TGCGCCAGCAGCCAGCGGGCAGGGGGAGATCAGCCCCAGCATTTT. Translating gives CASSQRAGGDQPQHF.